This T cell receptor (beta chain) was sequenced for a study of blood T cell repertoires in COVID-19 (dated by TCRdb to the early 2020s). The study in broad terms: Samples from collaborators originated in the United States, Italy and Spain and spanned both the acute and convalescent phases of COVID-19. The dataset comprised deeply sampled blood TCRbeta repertoires from subjects exposed to, actively infected with, or recovered from COVID-19. A freely available public database, intended as a resource for researchers studying the immune response to SARS-CoV-2, is where the repertoires were released. Where available, HLA class I and class II types were taken from metadata supplied by the sample provider and were not determined by assay-based typing. The sample metadata nearly always contained a de-identified subject ID, COVID-19 status, age in years and sex. The material from the prospective study consisted of cDNA or gDNA derived from T cells, B-cell-depleted T cells, or PBMCs. The samples were drawn from two sources: the first 160 participants of the ongoing ImmuneRACE study, and 950 to 1,500 subjects contributed by 6 global collaborators. Results and caveats for the whole study, not just this receptor: The amount of clinical and demographic metadata varied by source and participant and was provided uncurated.

TCRbeta CDR3 regions were amplified from genomic DNA by means of the immunoSEQ Assay, a bias-controlled multiplex PCR. The study's own analysis went as follows. Within the assay, amplification of reference gene primers was used to estimate how many nucleated cells each sample contained. To quantify the absolute abundance of each unique TCRbeta CDR3 rearrangement, sequence reads were collapsed and filtered. For each sample, productive Simpson clonality was calculated as the square root of Simpson's diversity index over productive rearrangements. The source is immuneACCESS, and TCRdb retained only in-frame sequences with V and J called. Part of the clones is not carried over; for the studies checked, unresolved V genes explain less than half of this, and the remainder is unexplained. V and J calls and clone size are those listed in that table; D and trimming were worked out from the DNA. The table for this sample lists tens of thousands of clones; roughly nine tenths of them were counted only once. Around 10% of the sample is held by the ten biggest clonotypes.

A word on this clone: Its antigen is not yet known. One base away there is no much larger clone; base qualities are not given.

V and J are truncated by 1 base and 5 bases respectively, leaving an intervening sequence of 6 bases. CDR1 and CDR2, looked up from the germline V gene, are SGHAT and FQNNGV. Counted from cysteine to phenylalanine, this CDR3 has 13 amino acids. Of the read, only the CDR3 DNA is kept; its 39 bases are in frame from base 1. The collaborating institutions used their own protocols to collect whole blood in K2EDTA tubes. For TCRbeta analysis, collaborators shipped samples in one of three forms: frozen whole blood, isolated PBMCs, or DNA extracted from either of those sample types. This receptor was identified in a woman aged 80 or over with active COVID-19. The sequenced material came from peripheral blood. Recombination joined TRBV11-2 with TRBJ1-5; the D gene cannot be resolved reliably. The base sequence is TGTGCCAGCAGCTTAGCTGTCGATCAGCCCCAGCATTTT. The resulting protein is CASSLAVDQPQHF.